This record covers a single T cell receptor (beta chain). These data originate in a study of blood T cell repertoires in COVID-19. The V end was cut by 5 bases, the J end by 0 bases, with 4 bases between. The CDR3 has 12 residues. Germline assignment: CDR1 MNHEY and CDR2 SVGAGI. Only in-frame clones appear in the TCRdb table, and some are missing; sequencing was by immunoSEQ multiplex PCR. The sample contains about 240,000 clones, about 83% of which appear only once. The chain combines TRBV6-5 with TRBJ2-5; D not resolved. This clonotype was sampled from a man over 45 with acute or convalescent COVID-19. The specimen was peripheral blood. CDR3 in amino acids: CASSRDQETQYF. The CDR3 DNA reads as TGTGCCAGCAGTCGGGACCAAGAGACCCAGTACTTC.